This paragraph reports one TCR beta chain. Sequenced by immunoSEQ multiplex PCR; TCRdb stores in-frame clones only, minus some. The sample lists 30,000 to 45,000 clones, roughly 89% seen once, with roughly 3.4% in the top ten. Germline CDR1 is SGHAT and CDR2 is FQNNGV. Trimming removed 1 base from V and 13 bases from J, with 16 bases in between. This CDR3 contains 13 residues. These data come from a study of neoadjuvant nivolumab and ipilimumab in lung cancer. The sequences come from peripheral blood, collected before neoadjuvant nivolumab, alone or with ipilimumab. The chain has TRBV11-2 and TRBJ1-2; D perhaps matches TRBD1 (6 bases). The source of this sequence is an adult with non-small cell lung cancer. The CDR3 nucleotides read TGTGCCAGCAGCTTAGTCAGGGAAAGGGGGTGCACCTTC. As protein: CASSLVRERGCTF.